What follows are 5 T cell receptor beta chains derived from one specimen sequenced in a study of T cell changes during pregnancy in multiple sclerosis (dated by TCRdb to about 2019). Receptor libraries were prepared by the immunoSEQ multiplex PCR assay. TCRdb obtained this table from immuneACCESS and retained in-frame rearrangements with V and J assigned. These tables miss some clones; where compared with another copy, unresolved V genes account for less than half of the shortfall, and the remainder is unexplained. Present in this sample are roughly 50,000 clones, 92% of which were seen just once. Clones ranked in the top ten supply under 0.3% of the sample. This specimen was CD4+ T cells from peripheral blood mononuclear cells, taken in the third trimester of pregnancy. These receptors were taken from a female donor with multiple sclerosis, enrolled in a pregnancy study.

The chain combines TRBV5-1 with TRBJ2-5; 11 bases map to TRBD1. The CDR3 has 16 residues. V shed 4 bases, J shed 5 bases, and the junction held 10 bases outside the gene matches. Germline assignment: CDR1 SGHRS and CDR2 YFSETQ. In DNA, the CDR3 is TGCGCCAGCAGCCCCAGGACAGGGGGCTTAGGCGAGACCCAGTACTTC. Translating gives CASSPRTGGLGETQYF.

This clone was observed a handful of times. The rearrangement uses TRBV5-1 and TRBJ2-1, with 10 bases matching TRBD1. The CDR3 spans 15 residues. Germline V CDR1 and CDR2: SGHRS, YFSETQ. V gave up 2 bases and J gave up 13 bases; unmatched junction bases: 12. The CDR3 region is CASSFTGTGERRQFF. CDR3 sequence (DNA): TGCGCCAGCAGCTTCACCGGGACAGGGGAAAGGCGCCAGTTCTTC.

The genes are TRBV5-1 and TRBJ1-1, with 7 bases that match TRBD1. Looked up from germline, CDR1 is SGHRS and CDR2 is YFSETQ. V lost 4 bases to trimming and J lost 1 base; unmatched junction nucleotides: 4. The CDR3 extends over 14 amino acids. The CDR3 bases are TGCGCCAGCAGCGAAACAGGGGCGAACACTGAAGCTTTCTTT. Encoded protein: CASSETGANTEAFF.

The chain employs TRBV19 and TRBJ1-5; 8 bases are shared with TRBD1. This CDR3 spans 15 amino acids. Germline-derived CDR1 and CDR2 are LNHDA and SQIVND (reference sequence). V was pared by 3 bases and J by 3 bases, with 4 bases of the junction left unmatched. The CDR3 protein is CASSMDRANNQPQHF. The CDR3 bases are TGTGCCAGTAGTATGGACAGGGCAAACAATCAGCCCCAGCATTTT. The variable domain in full, with the rest retrieved from reference TRBV19 and TRBJ1-5, is DGGITQSPKYLFRKEGQNVTLSCEQNLNHDAMYWYRQDPGQGLRLIYYSQIVNDFQKGDIAEGYSVSREKKESFPLTVTSAQKNPTAFYLCASSMDRANNQPQHFGDGTRLSIL.

The chain uses TRBV30 and TRBJ2-7, with TRBD1 matching over 7 bases. In germline, CDR1 is GTSNPN, CDR2 SVGIG (reference sequence). The J segment lost 3 bases and the V segment lost 3 bases, leaving 2 bases of the junction unmatched. The length of the CDR3 is 12 residues. The CDR3 protein is CAWSRGIYEQYF. CDR3 DNA sequence: TGTGCCTGGAGCAGGGGGATCTACGAGCAGTACTTC.